This T cell receptor beta chain was recovered during a study of PD-L1 blockade in urothelial cancer. Overall study context: About nine tenths of the roughly 30 patients comprised males who had bladder-origin urothelial cancer. A median approximately 140,000 T cells were found in blood samples.

Trimming pared 4 bases from V and 8 bases from J, leaving 15 bases between. Germline CDR1 reads SGHNT; CDR2 reads YENEEA. This CDR3 region has 14 residues. Generated by immunoSEQ multiplex PCR, the TCRdb table keeps only in-frame clones and is missing some. Of roughly 45,000 clones in the sample, nearly 90% were seen once. The source was PBMCs, collected around atezolizumab (anti-PD-L1) treatment. This rearrangement joins TRBV11-3 to TRBJ2-1, with D possibly matching TRBD2 (5 bases). This receptor was identified in a man aged 55 to 69 with urothelial cancer. The CDR3 bases are TGTGCCAGCAGCTCGGATAGGACGGGGTATGAGCAGTTCTTC. This translates into CASSSDRTGYEQFF. The full variable domain, with the rest looked up from reference TRBV11-3 and TRBJ2-1, is EAGVVQSPRYKIIEKKQPVAFWCNPISGHNTLYWYLQNLGQGPELLIRYENEEAVDDSQLPKDRFSAERLKGVDSTLKIQPAELGDSAVYLCASSSDRTGYEQFFGPGTRLTVL.